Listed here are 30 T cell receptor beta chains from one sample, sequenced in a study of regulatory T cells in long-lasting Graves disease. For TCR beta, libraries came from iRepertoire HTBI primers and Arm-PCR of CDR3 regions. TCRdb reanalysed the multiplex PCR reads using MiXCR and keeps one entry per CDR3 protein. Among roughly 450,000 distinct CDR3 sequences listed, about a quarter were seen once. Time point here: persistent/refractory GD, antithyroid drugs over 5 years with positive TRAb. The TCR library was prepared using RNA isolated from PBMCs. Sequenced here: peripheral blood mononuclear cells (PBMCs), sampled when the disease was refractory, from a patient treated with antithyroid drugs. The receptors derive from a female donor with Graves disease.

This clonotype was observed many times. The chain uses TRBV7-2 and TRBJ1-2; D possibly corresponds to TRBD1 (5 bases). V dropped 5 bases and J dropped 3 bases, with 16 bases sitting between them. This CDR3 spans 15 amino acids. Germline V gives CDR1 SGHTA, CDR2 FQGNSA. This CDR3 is CASSPAPDRHYGYTF. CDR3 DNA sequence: TGTGCCAGCAGCCCAGCCCCCGACAGACACTATGGCTACACCTTC.

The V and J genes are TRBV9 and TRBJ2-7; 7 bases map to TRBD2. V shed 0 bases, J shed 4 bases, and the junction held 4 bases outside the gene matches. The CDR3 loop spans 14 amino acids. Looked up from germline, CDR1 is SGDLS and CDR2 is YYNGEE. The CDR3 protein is CASSVGGSRYEQYF. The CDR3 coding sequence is TGTGCCAGCAGCGTAGGCGGGAGTCGGTACGAGCAGTACTTC. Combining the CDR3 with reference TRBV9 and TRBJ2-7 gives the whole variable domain DSGVTQTPKHLITATGQRVTLRCSPRSGDLSVYWYQQSLDQGLQFLIQYYNGEERAKGNILERFSAQQFPDLHSELNLSSLELGDSALYFCASSVGGSRYEQYFGPGTRLTVT.

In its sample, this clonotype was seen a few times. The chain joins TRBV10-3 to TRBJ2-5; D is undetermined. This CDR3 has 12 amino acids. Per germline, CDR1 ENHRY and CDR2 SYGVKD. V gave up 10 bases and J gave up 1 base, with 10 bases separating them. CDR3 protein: CATKERQETQYF. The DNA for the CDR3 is TGTGCCACCAAAGAACGCCAAGAGACCCAGTACTTC.

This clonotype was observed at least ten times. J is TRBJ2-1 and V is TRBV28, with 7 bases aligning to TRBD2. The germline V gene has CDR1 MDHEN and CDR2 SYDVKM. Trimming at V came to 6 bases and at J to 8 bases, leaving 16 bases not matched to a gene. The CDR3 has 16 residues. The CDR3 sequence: CASSVGSGDLRHEQFF. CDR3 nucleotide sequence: TGTGCCAGCAGCGTGGGGAGCGGGGATCTAAGGCATGAGCAGTTCTTC.

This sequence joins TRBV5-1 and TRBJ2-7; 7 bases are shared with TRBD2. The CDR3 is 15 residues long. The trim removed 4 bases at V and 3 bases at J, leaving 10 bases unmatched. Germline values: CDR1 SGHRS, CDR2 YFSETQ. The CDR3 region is CASSPVGGRFYEQYF. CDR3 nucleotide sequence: TGCGCCAGCAGCCCCGTAGGCGGGAGATTCTACGAGCAGTACTTC.

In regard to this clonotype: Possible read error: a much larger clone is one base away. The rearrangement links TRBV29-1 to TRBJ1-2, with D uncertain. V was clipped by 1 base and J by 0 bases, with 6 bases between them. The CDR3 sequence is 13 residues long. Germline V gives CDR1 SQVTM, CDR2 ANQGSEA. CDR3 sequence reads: CSVEGNANYGYTF. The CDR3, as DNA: TGCAGCGTTGAAGGAAATGCTAACTATGGCTACACCTTC. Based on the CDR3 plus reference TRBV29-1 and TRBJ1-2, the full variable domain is SAVISQKPSRDICQRGTSLTIQCQVDSQVTMMFWYRQQPGQSLTLIATANQGSEATYESGFVIDKFPISRPNLTFSTLTVSNMSPEDSSIYLCSVEGNANYGYTFGSGTRLTVV.

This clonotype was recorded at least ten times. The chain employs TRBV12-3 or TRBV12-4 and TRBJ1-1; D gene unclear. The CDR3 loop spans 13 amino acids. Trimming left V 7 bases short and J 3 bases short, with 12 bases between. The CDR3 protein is CASTLSRHTEAFF. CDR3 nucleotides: TGTGCCAGCACCCTCTCCCGGCACACTGAAGCTTTCTTT.

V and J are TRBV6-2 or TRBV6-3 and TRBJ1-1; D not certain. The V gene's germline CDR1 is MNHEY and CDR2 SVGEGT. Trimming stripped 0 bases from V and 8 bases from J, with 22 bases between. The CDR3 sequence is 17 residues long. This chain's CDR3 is CASSYSPAGVLDKEAFF. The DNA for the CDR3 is TGTGCCAGCAGTTACTCCCCGGCAGGCGTGTTAGATAAGGAAGCTTTCTTT.

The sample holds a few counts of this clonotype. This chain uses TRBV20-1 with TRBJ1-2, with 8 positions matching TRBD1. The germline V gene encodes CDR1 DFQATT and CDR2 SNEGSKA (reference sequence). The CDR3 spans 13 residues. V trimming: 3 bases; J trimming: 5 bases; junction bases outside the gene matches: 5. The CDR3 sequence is CSASQNRGYGYTF. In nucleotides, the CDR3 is TGCAGTGCTAGCCAAAACAGGGGGTATGGCTACACCTTC.

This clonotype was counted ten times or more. CDR3 bases: TGTGCCAGCAGTGAGTTGCGGAACACTGAAGCTTTCTTT. This encodes CASSELRNTEAFF. The V and J genes are TRBV2 and TRBJ1-1; D is undetermined. Germline V gives CDR1 SNHLY, CDR2 FYNNEI. The CDR3 is made up of 13 amino acids. V dropped 3 bases and J dropped 1 base, with 6 bases sitting between them.

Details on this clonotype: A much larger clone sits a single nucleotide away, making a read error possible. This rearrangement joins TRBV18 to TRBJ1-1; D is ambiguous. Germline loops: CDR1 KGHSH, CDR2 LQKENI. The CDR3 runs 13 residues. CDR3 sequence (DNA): TGTGCCGGCTCACCAAAGCTGAACACTGAAGCTTTCTTT. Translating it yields CAGSPKLNTEAFF.

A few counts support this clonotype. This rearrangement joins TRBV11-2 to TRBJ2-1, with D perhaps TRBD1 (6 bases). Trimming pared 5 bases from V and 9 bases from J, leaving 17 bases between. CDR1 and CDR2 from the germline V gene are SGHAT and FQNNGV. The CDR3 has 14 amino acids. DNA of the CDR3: TGTGCCAGCAGCCCGCCCAGGGGTCGGAGTGAGCAGTTCTTC. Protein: CASSPPRGRSEQFF.

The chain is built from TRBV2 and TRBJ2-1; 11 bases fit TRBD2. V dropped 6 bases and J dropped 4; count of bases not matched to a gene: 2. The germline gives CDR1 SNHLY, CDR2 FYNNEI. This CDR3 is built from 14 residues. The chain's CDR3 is CASRGLADYNEQFF. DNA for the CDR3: TGTGCCAGCAGGGGACTAGCGGATTACAATGAGCAGTTCTTC.

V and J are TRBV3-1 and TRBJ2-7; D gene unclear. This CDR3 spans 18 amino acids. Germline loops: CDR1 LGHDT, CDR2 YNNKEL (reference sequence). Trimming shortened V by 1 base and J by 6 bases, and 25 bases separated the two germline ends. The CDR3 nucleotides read TGTGCCAGCAGCCAAGCGACCGTAACCCGAAATACCCCTTTCGAGCAGTACTTC. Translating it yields CASSQATVTRNTPFEQYF.

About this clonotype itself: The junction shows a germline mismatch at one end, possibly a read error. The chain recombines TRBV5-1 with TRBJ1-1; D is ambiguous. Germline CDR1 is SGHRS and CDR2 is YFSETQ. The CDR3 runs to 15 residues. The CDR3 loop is CASSLDVHGNTEASF. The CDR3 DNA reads TGCGCCAGCAGCTTGGATGTCCACGGGAACACTGAAGCTTCCTTT.

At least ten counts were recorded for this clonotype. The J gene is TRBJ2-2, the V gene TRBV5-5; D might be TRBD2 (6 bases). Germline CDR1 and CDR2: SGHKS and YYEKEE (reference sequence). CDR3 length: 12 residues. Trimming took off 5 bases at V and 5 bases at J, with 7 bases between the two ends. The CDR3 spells CASRGGTGELFF. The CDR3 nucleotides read TGTGCCAGCAGAGGAGGGACCGGGGAGCTGTTTTTT. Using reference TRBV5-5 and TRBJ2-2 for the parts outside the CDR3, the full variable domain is DAGVTQSPTHLIKTRGQQVTLRCSPISGHKSVSWYQQVLGQGPQFIFQYYEKEERGRGNFPDRFSARQFPNYSSELNVNALLLGDSALYLCASRGGTGELFFGEGSRLTVL.

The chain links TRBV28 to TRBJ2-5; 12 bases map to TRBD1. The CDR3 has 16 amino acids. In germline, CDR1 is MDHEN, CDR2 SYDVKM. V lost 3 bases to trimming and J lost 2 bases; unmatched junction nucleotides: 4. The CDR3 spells CASSLGTGGDQETQYF. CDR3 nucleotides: TGTGCCAGCAGTTTGGGGACAGGGGGCGATCAAGAGACCCAGTACTTC.

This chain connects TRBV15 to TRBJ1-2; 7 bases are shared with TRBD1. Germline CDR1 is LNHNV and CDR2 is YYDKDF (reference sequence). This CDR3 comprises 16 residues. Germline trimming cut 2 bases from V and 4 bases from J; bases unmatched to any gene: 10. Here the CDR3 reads CATSRTERQGSYGYTF. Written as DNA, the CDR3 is TGTGCCACCAGCAGAACAGAACGACAGGGATCCTATGGCTACACCTTC.

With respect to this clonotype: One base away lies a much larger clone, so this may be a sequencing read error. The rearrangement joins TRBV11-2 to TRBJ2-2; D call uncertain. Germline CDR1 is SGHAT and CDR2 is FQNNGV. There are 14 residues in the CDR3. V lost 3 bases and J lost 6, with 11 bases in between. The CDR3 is CASSFGLSAGELFF. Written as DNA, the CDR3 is TGTGCCAGCAGCTTTGGGCTGAGCGCCGGGGAGCTGTTTTTT.

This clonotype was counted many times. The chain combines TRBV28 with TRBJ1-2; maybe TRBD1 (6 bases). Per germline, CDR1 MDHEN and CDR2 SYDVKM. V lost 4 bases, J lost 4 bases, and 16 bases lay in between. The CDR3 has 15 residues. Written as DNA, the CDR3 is TGTGCCAGCAGTTCGATACAGGGTTTCCGCTATGGCTACACCTTC. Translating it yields CASSSIQGFRYGYTF.

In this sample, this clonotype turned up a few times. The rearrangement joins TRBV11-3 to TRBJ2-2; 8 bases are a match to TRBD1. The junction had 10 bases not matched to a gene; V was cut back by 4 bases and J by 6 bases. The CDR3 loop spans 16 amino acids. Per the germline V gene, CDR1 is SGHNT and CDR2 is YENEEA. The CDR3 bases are TGTGCCAGCAGCTCCCCCCGGACAGGGCTGGCCGGGGAGCTGTTTTTT. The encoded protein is CASSSPRTGLAGELFF.

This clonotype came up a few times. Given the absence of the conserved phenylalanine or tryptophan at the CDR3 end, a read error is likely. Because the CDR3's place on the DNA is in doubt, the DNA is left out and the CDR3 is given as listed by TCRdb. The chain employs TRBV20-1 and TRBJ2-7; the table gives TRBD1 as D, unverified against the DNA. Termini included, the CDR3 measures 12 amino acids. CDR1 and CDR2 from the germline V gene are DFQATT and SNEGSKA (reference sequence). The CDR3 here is CSAREGQVDYEL.

In DNA form, the CDR3 reads TGTGCCAGCAGCCTGGCGGAACACTCCTACAATGAGCAGTTCTTC. The encoded protein is CASSLAEHSYNEQFF. The rearrangement uses TRBV11-2 and TRBJ2-1; D is ambiguous. CDR1 is SGHAT and CDR2 is FQNNGV in the germline V gene. The CDR3 covers 15 residues. V dropped 5 bases and J dropped 0 bases, with 11 bases sitting between them.

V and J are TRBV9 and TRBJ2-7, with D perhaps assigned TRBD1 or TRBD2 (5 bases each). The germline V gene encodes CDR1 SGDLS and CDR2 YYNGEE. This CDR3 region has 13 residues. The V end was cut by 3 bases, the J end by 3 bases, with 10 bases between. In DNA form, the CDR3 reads TGTGCCAGCAGCGACCGGGACGGCTACGAGCAGTACTTC. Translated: CASSDRDGYEQYF.

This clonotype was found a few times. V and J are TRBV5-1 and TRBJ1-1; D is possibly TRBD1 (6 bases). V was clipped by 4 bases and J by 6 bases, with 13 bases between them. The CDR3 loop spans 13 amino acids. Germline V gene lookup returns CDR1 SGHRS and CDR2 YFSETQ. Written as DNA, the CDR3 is TGCGCCAGCAGCACCAGGGGTTTACCTGAAGCTTTCTTT. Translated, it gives CASSTRGLPEAFF.

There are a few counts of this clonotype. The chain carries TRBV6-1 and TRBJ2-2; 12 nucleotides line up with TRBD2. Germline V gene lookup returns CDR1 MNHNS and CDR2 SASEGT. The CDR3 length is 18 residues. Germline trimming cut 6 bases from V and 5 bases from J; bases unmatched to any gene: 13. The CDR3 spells CASSQPLAGGGKTGELFF. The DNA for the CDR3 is TGTGCCAGCAGCCAACCCCTAGCGGGAGGGGGGAAAACCGGGGAGCTGTTTTTT.

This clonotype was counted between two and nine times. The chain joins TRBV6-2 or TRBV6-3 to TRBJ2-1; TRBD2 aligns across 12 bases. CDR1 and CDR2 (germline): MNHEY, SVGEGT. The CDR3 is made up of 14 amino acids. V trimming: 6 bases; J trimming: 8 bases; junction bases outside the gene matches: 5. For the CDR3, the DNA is TGTGCCAGCAGACTAGCGGGAGGTCTAGATGAGCAGTTCTTC. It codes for CASRLAGGLDEQFF.

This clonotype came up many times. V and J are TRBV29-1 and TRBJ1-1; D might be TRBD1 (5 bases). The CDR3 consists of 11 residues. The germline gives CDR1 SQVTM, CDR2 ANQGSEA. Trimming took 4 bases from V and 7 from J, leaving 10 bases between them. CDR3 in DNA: TGCAGCGTTGCAGGGCCCTATGAAGCTTTCTTT. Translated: CSVAGPYEAFF.

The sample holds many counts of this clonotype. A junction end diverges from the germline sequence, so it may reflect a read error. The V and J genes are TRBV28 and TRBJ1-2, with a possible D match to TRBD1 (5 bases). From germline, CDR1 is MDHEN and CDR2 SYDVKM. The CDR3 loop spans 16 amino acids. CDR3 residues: CASSLSINPGPTKYNF. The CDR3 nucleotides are TGTGCCAGCAGTTTGTCCATCAATCCGGGACCAACAAAATACAACTTC.

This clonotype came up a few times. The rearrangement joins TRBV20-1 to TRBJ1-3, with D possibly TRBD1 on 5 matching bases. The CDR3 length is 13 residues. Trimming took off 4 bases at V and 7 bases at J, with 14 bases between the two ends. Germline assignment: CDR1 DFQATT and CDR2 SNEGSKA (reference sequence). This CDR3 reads CSAIPSGRNTIYF. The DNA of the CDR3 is TGCAGTGCTATTCCCTCAGGGAGGAACACCATATATTTT.